This entry is about one T cell receptor beta chain. The sample is drawn from a study of cytomegalovirus exposure and HLA in healthy donors. A multiplex PCR was run with 60 Vbeta primers and 13 Jbeta primers. In the original analysis: A later analysis tallied tens of millions of unique TCR beta chains, 10 million to 12 million of them shared. Sequencing was performed with immunoSEQ multiplex PCR; in TCRdb, only in-frame clones are kept and a portion is missing. Clonal size and the V and J genes are those of that table, whereas D and trimming came from the DNA. Listed are 65,000 to 95,000 clones; around 7.5% falls within the top ten. From germline, CDR1 is MDHEN and CDR2 SYDVKM. The V end was cut by 2 bases, the J end by 2 bases, with 7 bases between. This CDR3 has 15 amino acids.

The sequenced sample consisted of PBMCs. This chain connects TRBV28 to TRBJ2-6; TRBD1 might be the D (6 bases). The receptor was isolated from a female donor in good health and CMV-seropositive. In nucleotides, the CDR3 is TGTGCCAGCAGTTTAGGGGGCACTGGGGCCAACGTCCTGACTTTC. It encodes CASSLGGTGANVLTF.